The 28 T cell receptor beta chains reported below all come from one sample, sequenced in a study of blood T cell repertoires in COVID-19. Only in-frame clones appear in the TCRdb table, and some are missing; sequencing was by immunoSEQ multiplex PCR. Here the sample spans tens of thousands of clones, over 70% being singletons. The specimen was peripheral blood. These TCRs come from a man older than 75 with active or convalescent COVID-19.

This clone was seen a single time. This chain joins TRBV29-1 and TRBJ1-4; D call uncertain. Looked up from germline, CDR1 is SQVTM and CDR2 is ANQGSEA. The V and J ends lost 7 bases and 6 bases respectively, with 6 bases between them. The CDR3 has 10 residues. The CDR3 region is CSGGDEKLFF. CDR3 DNA: TGCAGCGGCGGGGATGAAAAACTGTTTTTT.

The chain has TRBV5-1 and TRBJ1-2; 8 positions match TRBD1. Germline CDR1 and CDR2: SGHRS and YFSETQ. This CDR3 comprises 14 residues. With 4 bases clipped from V and 2 bases from J, the junction kept 4 bases outside the gene matches. CDR3 in amino acids: CASSPDRENYGYTF. The CDR3 bases are TGCGCCAGCAGCCCGGACAGGGAGAACTATGGCTACACCTTC.

This chain links TRBV5-1 with TRBJ1-1, with D possibly being TRBD1 (5 bases). V lost 5 bases to trimming and J lost 7 bases, with 15 bases between them. Germline lookup yields CDR1 SGHRS and CDR2 YFSETQ. The CDR3 consists of 13 residues. The CDR3 region has the DNA TGCGCCAGCAGGGAGTCCGGGGGTGATGAAGCTTTCTTT. Translating gives CASRESGGDEAFF.

The chain has TRBV27 and TRBJ1-2, with D possibly TRBD1 on 5 matching bases. Germline lookup yields CDR1 MNHEY and CDR2 SMNVEV (reference sequence). Trimming removed 4 bases from V and 2 bases from J, with 14 bases in between. The CDR3 consists of 15 residues. CDR3 amino acids: CASSSAGDPNYGYTF. Here the CDR3 DNA reads TGTGCCAGCAGTTCGGCGGGGGATCCGAACTATGGCTACACCTTC.

CDR3 sequence: CASSRERDRATSPLHF. For the CDR3, the DNA is TGTGCCAGCAGCCGGGAACGGGACAGGGCTACCTCACCCCTCCACTTT. The chain carries TRBV7-2 and TRBJ1-6; 9 bases are shared with TRBD1. The V and J ends lost 5 bases and 10 bases, in that order; junction bases with no gene match: 12. The CDR3 covers 16 residues. Germline lookup yields CDR1 SGHTA and CDR2 FQGNSA.

The chain couples TRBV28 to TRBJ2-3, with 9 bases fitting TRBD2. V lost 0 bases and J lost 7; bases outside the gene matches: 14. The CDR3 spans 18 residues. CDR1 is MDHEN and CDR2 is SYDVKM in the germline V gene. The CDR3 nucleotides read TGTGCCAGCAGTTTATGGGCCGGGTCGCGGGGGGGAACGTATACGCAGTATTTT. Its translation: CASSLWAGSRGGTYTQYF.

This chain joins TRBV15 and TRBJ2-7; a possible D gene is TRBD2 (5 bases). V lost 0 bases and J lost 7, with 13 bases in between. The germline CDR1 and CDR2 sequences are LNHNV and YYDKDF (reference sequence). This CDR3 has 14 amino acids. DNA of the CDR3: TGTGCCACCAGCAGAGATAAAATTCCGGGGGAGCAGTACTTC. Encoded protein: CATSRDKIPGEQYF. Full variable domain (remainder filled in from reference TRBV15 and TRBJ2-7): DAMVIQNPRYQVTQFGKPVTLSCSQTLNHNVMYWYQQKSSQAPKLLFHYYDKDFNNEADTPDNFQSRRPNTSFCFLDIRSPGLGDTAMYLCATSRDKIPGEQYFGPGTRLTVT.

The genes are TRBV2 and TRBJ1-2; D is undetermined. This CDR3 has 15 amino acids. Germline V gives CDR1 SNHLY, CDR2 FYNNEI. The CDR3 loop is CELSIGGRANYGYTF. CDR3 DNA sequence: TGTGAACTCAGCATCGGCGGGAGGGCGAACTATGGCTACACCTTC.

The genes are TRBV3-1 (or the pseudogene TRBV3-2) and TRBJ1-2; D not certain. The CDR3 has 15 residues. V was cut by 4 bases and J by 0 bases, with 12 bases left in between. The V gene's germline CDR1 is LGHDT and CDR2 YNNKEL (reference sequence). In DNA form, the CDR3 reads TGTGCCAGCAGCCCCCGGGAGTACGCTAACTATGGCTACACCTTC. Its protein is CASSPREYANYGYTF.

This sequence joins TRBV2 and TRBJ1-6, with D perhaps TRBD1 (6 bases). The CDR3 is 16 amino acids. Germline lookup yields CDR1 SNHLY and CDR2 FYNNEI. V lost 4 bases and J 5 bases, leaving 15 bases between the germline ends. CDR3 DNA sequence: TGTGCCAGCAGTGTCCGGGGGGCCGAGAATAATTCACCCCTCCACTTT. Translating gives CASSVRGAENNSPLHF.

The chain combines TRBV5-1 with TRBJ2-7; 10 bases line up with TRBD1. The germline gives CDR1 SGHRS, CDR2 YFSETQ. The CDR3 loop spans 15 amino acids. V trimming: 2 bases; J trimming: 4 bases; junction bases outside the gene matches: 6. The CDR3 protein is CASSFGTGVAYEQYF. As DNA, the CDR3 is TGCGCCAGCAGCTTCGGGACAGGGGTCGCGTACGAGCAGTACTTC.

The V call is TRBV19, the J call TRBJ2-1, with 9 bases that match TRBD2. In germline, CDR1 is LNHDA, CDR2 SQIVND (reference sequence). The CDR3 spans 16 residues. The junction had 8 bases not matched to a gene; V was cut back by 5 bases and J by 3 bases. The CDR3 DNA reads TGTGCCAGTAGTGCCCTAGGCGGGGGGGTCTACAATGAGCAGTTCTTC. It encodes CASSALGGGVYNEQFF.

The chain carries TRBV6-2 or TRBV6-3 and TRBJ1-2; D gene ambiguous. V was pared by 3 bases and J by 2 bases, with 10 bases between. This CDR3 comprises 14 residues. CDR1 MNHEY and CDR2 SVGEGT come from the germline V gene. CDR3 DNA sequence: TGTGCCAGCAGTTATTCCGGGGAGAACTATGGCTACACCTTC. It encodes CASSYSGENYGYTF.

The chain employs TRBV7-8 and TRBJ1-4; TRBD1 aligns across 7 bases. This CDR3 comprises 14 residues. The V and J ends lost 7 bases and 7 bases, in that order; junction bases with no gene match: 9. CDR1 is SGHVS and CDR2 is FQNEAQ in the germline V gene. The CDR3 DNA reads as TGTGCCAGCACCGAACAGGGGTGGGGTGAAAAACTGTTTTTT. Amino acid sequence: CASTEQGWGEKLFF.

The rearrangement links TRBV6-5 to TRBJ1-5; TRBD1 agrees at 7 bases. V shed 6 bases, J shed 0 bases, and the junction held 5 bases outside the gene matches. CDR1 and CDR2 (germline): MNHEY, SVGAGI. CDR3 length: 15 amino acids. The CDR3, as DNA: TGTGCCAGCAGGGCAGGGACAGTTAGCAATCAGCCCCAGCATTTT. Encoded protein: CASRAGTVSNQPQHF.

This chain joins TRBV3-1 (or the pseudogene TRBV3-2) and TRBJ2-7; D gene unclear. Germline V gene sequence: CDR1 LGHDT, CDR2 YNNKEL (reference sequence). This CDR3 spans 15 amino acids. V gave up 1 base and J gave up 6 bases, with 16 bases separating them. CDR3 in amino acids: CASSQVPEPPIEQYF. CDR3 bases: TGTGCCAGCAGCCAAGTGCCAGAACCTCCGATCGAGCAGTACTTC.

The gene calls are TRBV27 and TRBJ2-5; 7 bases line up with TRBD2. Germline-derived CDR1 and CDR2 are MNHEY and SMNVEV (reference sequence). The length of the CDR3 is 15 residues. V shed 2 bases and J 5 bases; nucleotides not matched to a gene: 8. Here the CDR3 reads CASSLNGIGGETQYF. The CDR3 DNA sequence: TGTGCCAGCAGTTTAAATGGGATCGGGGGGGAGACCCAGTACTTC.

This chain connects TRBV19 to TRBJ1-2; possibly TRBD1 for D (6 bases). The CDR3 has 12 amino acids. CDR1 is LNHDA and CDR2 is SQIVND in the germline V gene (reference sequence). The ends were cut back, 9 bases at V and 6 bases at J, with 14 bases in the middle. CDR3: CASRTDPDGYTF. The CDR3 region has the DNA TGTGCCAGCAGGACAGACCCCGATGGCTACACCTTC.

V gene TRBV7-9 combines with J gene TRBJ2-2; possible D gene TRBD2, 6 bases. This CDR3 has 14 amino acids. Germline assignment: CDR1 SEHNR and CDR2 FQNEAQ (reference sequence). The V and J ends lost 4 bases and 4 bases respectively, with 10 bases between them. CDR3: CASSSPAGTGELFF. The DNA of the CDR3 is TGTGCCAGCAGCTCGCCAGCGGGCACCGGGGAGCTGTTTTTT.

The rearrangement uses TRBV5-1 and TRBJ1-2; D is perhaps TRBD1 (5 bases). This CDR3 contains 15 residues. Germline assignment: CDR1 SGHRS and CDR2 YFSETQ. Trimming removed 1 base from V and 0 bases from J, with 10 bases in between. CDR3 in DNA: TGCGCCAGCAGCTTGTTGGCGGGGGCTAACTATGGCTACACCTTC. It translates to CASSLLAGANYGYTF.

The chain uses TRBV7-9 and TRBJ2-5, with D possibly being TRBD2 (6 bases). Germline V gene lookup returns CDR1 SEHNR and CDR2 FQNEAQ (reference sequence). Trimming cost V 1 base and J 7 bases, with 13 bases left between them. The CDR3 runs to 14 residues. For the CDR3, the DNA is TGTGCCAGCAGCTTAGACGGGGGAATGGGGACCCAGTACTTC. Translating it yields CASSLDGGMGTQYF. Full variable domain (missing parts from reference TRBV7-9 and TRBJ2-5): DTGVSQNPRHKITKRGQNVTFRCDPISEHNRLYWYRQTLGQGPEFLTYFQNEAQLEKSRLLSDRFSAERPKGSFSTLEIQRTEQGDSAMYLCASSLDGGMGTQYFGPGTRLLVL.

This clone occurred a few times. The V and J genes are TRBV5-4 and TRBJ1-1, with 7 bases fitting TRBD1. Germline assignment: CDR1 SGHNT and CDR2 YYREEE (reference sequence). J lost 0 bases, V lost 0 bases, and 8 bases had no gene match. The CDR3 consists of 17 residues. The CDR3 loop reads CASSLARGTDMNTEAFF. In DNA, the CDR3 is TGTGCCAGCAGCTTGGCCCGGGGGACAGACATGAACACTGAAGCTTTCTTT.

The CDR3 bases are TGTGCCAGTAGTCCTCAGGGGGGTAATGAAAAACTGTTTTTT. It is translated as CASSPQGGNEKLFF. The V gene is TRBV19, the J gene TRBJ1-4; TRBD1 aligns across 7 bases. The ends lost 5 bases at V and 4 bases at J; junction bases unmatched: 4. Germline V gene sequence: CDR1 LNHDA, CDR2 SQIVND (reference sequence). This CDR3 contains 14 residues. The variable domain in full, with the rest retrieved from reference TRBV19 and TRBJ1-4, is DGGITQSPKYLFRKEGQNVTLSCEQNLNHDAMYWYRQDPGQGLRLIYYSQIVNDFQKGDIAEGYSVSREKKESFPLTVTSAQKNPTAFYLCASSPQGGNEKLFFGSGTQLSVL.

The V and J genes are TRBV28 and TRBJ2-5; 9 bases match TRBD1. The germline gives CDR1 MDHEN, CDR2 SYDVKM. The ends lost 6 bases at V and 2 bases at J; junction bases unmatched: 7. The CDR3 spans 15 residues. The CDR3 nucleotides read TGTGCCAGCAGCTTCGGACAGGGGATACAAGAGACCCAGTACTTC. As protein: CASSFGQGIQETQYF.

The chain recombines TRBV2 with TRBJ2-1; a possible D gene is TRBD2 (5 bases). The CDR3 length is 12 residues. V was shortened by 3 bases and J by 6 bases, with 6 bases between the two germline ends. The V gene's germline CDR1 is SNHLY and CDR2 FYNNEI. CDR3 sequence reads: CASSDGINEQFF. CDR3 DNA: TGTGCCAGCAGTGACGGGATCAATGAGCAGTTCTTC.

The chain has TRBV5-1 and TRBJ2-2; TRBD1 agrees at 8 bases. Germline V gene data show CDR1 as SGHRS and CDR2 as YFSETQ. This CDR3 comprises 16 residues. V was clipped by 4 bases and J by 6 bases; unmatched bases: 11. The chain's CDR3 is CASSNRQGARAGELFF. DNA of the CDR3: TGCGCCAGCAGCAACCGGCAGGGGGCAAGGGCCGGGGAGCTGTTTTTT.

The chain carries TRBV7-2 and TRBJ2-7; possible D gene TRBD2, 7 bases. The CDR3 length is 14 residues. Germline lookup yields CDR1 SGHTA and CDR2 FQGNSA. The germline V and J ends were trimmed by 0 bases and 6 bases, with 12 bases remaining between them. CDR3 sequence: CASSLAGGPPEQYF. For the CDR3, the DNA is TGTGCCAGCAGCTTAGCGGGGGGGCCCCCCGAGCAGTACTTC.

CDR3 DNA: TGTGCCAGCAGCTTGGGCAGATTCTACGAGCAGTACTTC. This codes for CASSLGRFYEQYF. This chain links TRBV5-8 with TRBJ2-7; D is undetermined. CDR1 and CDR2 (germline): SGHTS, YDEGEE. Trimming left V 0 bases short and J 3 bases short, with 7 bases between. The CDR3 contains 13 residues.